This paragraph reports one T cell receptor (beta chain). This sample was taken from a study of blood T cell repertoires in COVID-19. Study-level information: Material from acute and convalescent COVID-19 was sourced from the United States, Italy and Spain. The analysed material was cDNA or gDNA that came from T cells, B-cell-depleted T cells, or PBMCs.

In the study's own analysis: Using reference gene primer amplification, nucleated cell counts were estimated. Clones were sequenced by immunoSEQ multiplex PCR, and TCRdb holds only the in-frame ones, with some missing. Clonal size and the V and J genes are those of that table, whereas D and trimming came from the DNA. The sample yields about 200,000 clones, 70% to 90% seen once. This CDR3 is built from 19 residues. CDR1 is ENHRY and CDR2 is SYGVKD in the germline V gene. The germline V and J ends were trimmed by 1 base and 8 bases, with 29 bases remaining between them. Seattle's cohort entered during active infection and was followed longitudinally.

The sequence came from a man aged 45-65 years with COVID-19, enrolled during active disease. Material for sequencing was peripheral blood. This chain connects TRBV10-3 to TRBJ1-2, with D maybe TRBD1 (6 bases). In DNA form, the CDR3 reads TGTGCCATCAGTGAGTACTCAGGGGATGTAGCCAAAGAAGAGGAAGGCTACACCTTC. This translates into CAISEYSGDVAKEEEGYTF.